This T cell receptor beta chain was recovered during a study of blood T cell repertoires in COVID-19. The CDR3 runs 18 residues. Between the trimmed V and J ends, which lost 0 bases and 0 bases, there was a span of 18 bases. Germline V gene data show CDR1 as SGHRS and CDR2 as YFSETQ. The table came from immunoSEQ multiplex PCR; TCRdb's copy has only in-frame clones and leaves some out. The sample yields 250,000 to 350,000 clones, just under 90% seen once. The sequence was collected from a woman in her forties or fifties who had been exposed to COVID-19. Sequenced sample: PBMCs or T cells enriched from blood (not recorded which). The V gene is TRBV5-1, the J gene TRBJ1-1, with a weak D call TRBD1 (5 bases). This chain's CDR3 is CASSLDTSGANLNTEAFF. Here the CDR3 DNA reads TGCGCCAGCAGCTTGGACACCAGCGGGGCTAACTTGAACACTGAAGCTTTCTTT.